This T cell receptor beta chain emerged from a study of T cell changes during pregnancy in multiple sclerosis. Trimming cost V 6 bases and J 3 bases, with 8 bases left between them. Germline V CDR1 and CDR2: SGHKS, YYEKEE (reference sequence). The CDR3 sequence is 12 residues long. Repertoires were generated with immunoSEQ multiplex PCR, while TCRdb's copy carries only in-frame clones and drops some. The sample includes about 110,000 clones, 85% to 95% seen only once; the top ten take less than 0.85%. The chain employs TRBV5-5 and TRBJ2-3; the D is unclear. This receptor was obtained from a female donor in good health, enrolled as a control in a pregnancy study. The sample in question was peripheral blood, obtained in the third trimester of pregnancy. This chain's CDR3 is CASNPRTDTQYF. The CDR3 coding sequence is TGTGCCAGCAACCCTCGGACAGATACGCAGTATTTT.